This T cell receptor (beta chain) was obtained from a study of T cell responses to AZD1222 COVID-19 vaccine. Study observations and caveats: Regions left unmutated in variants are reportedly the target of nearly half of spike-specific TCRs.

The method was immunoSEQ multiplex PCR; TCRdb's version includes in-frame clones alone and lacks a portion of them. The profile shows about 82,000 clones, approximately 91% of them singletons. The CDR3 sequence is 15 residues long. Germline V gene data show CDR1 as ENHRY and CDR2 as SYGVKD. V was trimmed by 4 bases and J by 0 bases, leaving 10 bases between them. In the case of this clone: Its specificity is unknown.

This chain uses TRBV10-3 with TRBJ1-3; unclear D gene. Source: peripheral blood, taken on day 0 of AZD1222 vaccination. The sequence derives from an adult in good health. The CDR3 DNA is TGTGCCATCAGTGGGTCTTTCCTCTCTGGAAACACCATATATTTT. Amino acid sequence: CAISGSFLSGNTIYF.